This TCR beta chain was captured by sequencing in a study of blood T cell repertoires in COVID-19. The CDR3 has 9 amino acids. The germline V gene has CDR1 WNHNN and CDR2 SYGVQD (reference sequence). TCRdb keeps only in-frame clones here, not all; method: immunoSEQ multiplex PCR. The profile shows about 180,000 clones, around 85% of them singletons. On this clone: Relative to the germline gene, one junction end is altered; a read error may explain this.

Cohort allocation depended upon clinical history that participants reported. The chain couples TRBV10-1 to TRBJ1-2; no clear D. Sequences were obtained from PBMCs or T cells enriched from blood (not recorded which). The sequence came from a man aged 35 to 55 who had recovered from COVID-19. In DNA form, the CDR3 reads TGCGCCAGGGGAAGGAGGTTCTCCTTC. Its translation is CARGRRFSF.